The present entry profiles one T cell receptor beta chain with its context. The sample originates from a study of cytomegalovirus exposure and HLA in healthy donors. Vbeta (60) and Jbeta (13) primers were used in the PCR. Authors' data handling: In a later analysis, some 80 million unique TCR beta chains included roughly 11 million shared by two or more donors. The assay was immunoSEQ multiplex PCR, and TCRdb's table has in-frame clones only and misses some. V and J calls and clone size are as listed in that table; D and trimming were resolved from the DNA. The table lists more than 45,000 clones, about 71% of them singletons, with approximately 19% in the top ten. Healthy people donating bone marrow made up the donors. Sequencing was carried out using PBMCs. This clonotype was sampled from a woman aged 60-70 years in good health and CMV-seropositive.

The DNA for the CDR3 is TGTGCCAGCAGTGAAGGACTGGATAACACAGATACGCAGTATTTT. Protein product: CASSEGLDNTDTQYF. The chain links TRBV2 to TRBJ2-3; D call uncertain. The CDR3 extends over 15 amino acids. Per the germline V gene, CDR1 is SNHLY and CDR2 is FYNNEI. The V end lost 1 base, the J end lost 2 bases, and 10 bases lay between the germline ends. Full variable domain (rest looked up from reference TRBV2 and TRBJ2-3): EPEVTQTPSHQVTQMGQEVILRCVPISNHLYFYWYRQILGQKVEFLVSFYNNEISEKSEIFDDQFSVERPDGSNFTLKIRSTKLEDSAMYFCASSEGLDNTDTQYFGPGTRLTVL.